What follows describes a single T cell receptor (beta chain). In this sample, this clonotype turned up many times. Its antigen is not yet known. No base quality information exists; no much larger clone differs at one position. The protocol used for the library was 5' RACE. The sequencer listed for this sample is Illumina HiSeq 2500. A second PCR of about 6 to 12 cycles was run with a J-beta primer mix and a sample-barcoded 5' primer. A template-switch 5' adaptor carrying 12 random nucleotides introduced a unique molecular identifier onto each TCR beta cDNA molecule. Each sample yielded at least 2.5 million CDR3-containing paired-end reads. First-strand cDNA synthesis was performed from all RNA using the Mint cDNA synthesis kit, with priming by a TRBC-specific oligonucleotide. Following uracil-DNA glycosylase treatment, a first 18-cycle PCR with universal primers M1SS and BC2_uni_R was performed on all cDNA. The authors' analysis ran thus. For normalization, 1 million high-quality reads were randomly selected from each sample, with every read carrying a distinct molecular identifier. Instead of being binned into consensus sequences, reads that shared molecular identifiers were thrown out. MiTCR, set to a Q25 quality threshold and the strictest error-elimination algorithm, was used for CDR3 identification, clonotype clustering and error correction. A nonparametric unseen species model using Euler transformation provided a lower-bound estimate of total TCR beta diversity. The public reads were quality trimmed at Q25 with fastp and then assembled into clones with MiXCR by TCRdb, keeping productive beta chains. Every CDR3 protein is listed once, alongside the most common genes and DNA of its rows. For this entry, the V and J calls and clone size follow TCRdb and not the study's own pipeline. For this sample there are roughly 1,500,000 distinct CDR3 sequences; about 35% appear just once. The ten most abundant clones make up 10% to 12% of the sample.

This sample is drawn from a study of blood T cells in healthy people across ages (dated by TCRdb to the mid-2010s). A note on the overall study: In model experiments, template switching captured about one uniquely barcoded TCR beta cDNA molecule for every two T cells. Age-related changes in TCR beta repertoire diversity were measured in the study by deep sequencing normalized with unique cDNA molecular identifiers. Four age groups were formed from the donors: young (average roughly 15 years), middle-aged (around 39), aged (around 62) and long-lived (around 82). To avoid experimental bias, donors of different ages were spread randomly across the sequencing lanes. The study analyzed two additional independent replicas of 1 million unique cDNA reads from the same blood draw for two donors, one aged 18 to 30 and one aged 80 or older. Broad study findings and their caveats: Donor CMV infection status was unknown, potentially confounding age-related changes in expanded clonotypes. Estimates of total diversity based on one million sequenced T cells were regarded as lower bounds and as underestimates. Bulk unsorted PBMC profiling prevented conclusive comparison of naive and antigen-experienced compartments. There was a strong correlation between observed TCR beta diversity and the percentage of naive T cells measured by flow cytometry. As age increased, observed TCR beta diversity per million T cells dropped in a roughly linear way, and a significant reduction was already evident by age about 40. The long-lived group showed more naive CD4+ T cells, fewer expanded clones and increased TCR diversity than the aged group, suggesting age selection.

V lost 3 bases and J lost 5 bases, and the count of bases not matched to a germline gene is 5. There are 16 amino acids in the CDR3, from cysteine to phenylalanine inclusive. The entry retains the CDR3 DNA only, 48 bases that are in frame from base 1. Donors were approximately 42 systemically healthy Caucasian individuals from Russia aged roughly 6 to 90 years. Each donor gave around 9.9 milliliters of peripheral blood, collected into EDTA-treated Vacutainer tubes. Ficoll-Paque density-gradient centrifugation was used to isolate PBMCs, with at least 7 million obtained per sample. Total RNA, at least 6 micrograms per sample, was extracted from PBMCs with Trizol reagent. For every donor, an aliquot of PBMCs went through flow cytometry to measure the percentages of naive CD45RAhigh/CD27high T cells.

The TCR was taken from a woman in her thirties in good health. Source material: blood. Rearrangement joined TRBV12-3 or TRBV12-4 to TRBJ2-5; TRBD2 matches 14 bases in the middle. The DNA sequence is TGTGCCAGCAGTTTGGGACTAGCGGGGGCCGGGGAGACCCAGTACTTC. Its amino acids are CASSLGLAGAGETQYF.